One and the same sample provided the 26 T cell receptor beta chains below, sequenced in a study of shared clonotypes between healthy human individuals. Method: immunoSEQ multiplex PCR; TCRdb's copy keeps in-frame clones and lacks some. The repertoire holds around 240,000 clones, with 50% to 75% as singletons. The specimen was memory CD4+ T cells sorted from blood. Subset specified: CD45RA-negative fraction. All receptors come from a man under 40 in good health.

V gene TRBV18 combines with J gene TRBJ1-5, with TRBD1 matching over 9 bases. Germline V gene data show CDR1 as KGHSH and CDR2 as LQKENI. Unmatched junction bases numbered 8, after V lost 5 bases and J lost 6 bases. The CDR3 consists of 15 residues. The CDR3 is CASSGDRAFSQPQHF. CDR3 DNA sequence: TGTGCCAGCTCAGGGGACAGGGCGTTCAGTCAGCCCCAGCATTTT.

The chain employs TRBV6-6 and TRBJ2-2; D is uncertain. The CDR3 has 11 residues. Germline lookup yields CDR1 MNHNY and CDR2 SVGAGI (reference sequence). Trimming removed 8 bases from V and 4 bases from J, with 5 bases in between. CDR3 coding DNA: TGTGCCAGCTTCTCCACCGGGGAGCTGTTTTTT. Encoded protein: CASFSTGELFF.

This clone was detected a few times. The V gene is TRBV21-1, the J gene TRBJ2-5; TRBD2, the D gene given by the table, was not confirmed from the DNA. TRBV21-1 is a listed pseudogene. The CDR3 has 18 residues. The CDR3 here is CASSKRTSRGLYQETQYF. DNA for the CDR3: TGTGCCAGCAGCAAGAGGACTAGTAGGGGCTTGTACCAAGAGACCCAGTACTTC.

This clone occurred a few times. The chain employs TRBV2 and TRBJ2-5; 7 positions match TRBD2. The CDR3 consists of 12 residues. V lost 7 bases, J lost 10 bases, and 9 bases stayed unmatched. The germline V gene encodes CDR1 SNHLY and CDR2 FYNNEI. The CDR3 protein is CASTLAEVDQYF. CDR3 nucleotides: TGTGCCAGCACCCTAGCGGAAGTGGACCAGTACTTC.

The sample holds a few counts of this clone. The chain combines TRBV5-4 with TRBJ2-5; the match to TRBD1 covers 10 bases. The CDR3 runs to 14 residues. The J segment lost 1 base and the V segment lost 4 bases, leaving 1 base of the junction unmatched. Germline values: CDR1 SGHNT, CDR2 YYREEE (reference sequence). Here the CDR3 reads CASSRDRGQETQYF. CDR3 bases: TGTGCCAGCAGCCGGGACAGGGGCCAAGAGACCCAGTACTTC.

A remark on this clone: The sample has other DNA sequences that encode this CDR3 too. The chain links TRBV4-1 to TRBJ2-1, with 16 positions matching TRBD2. Germline lookup yields CDR1 MGHRA and CDR2 YSYEKL. Trimming removed 5 bases from V and 6 bases from J; junction bases left unmatched: 13. CDR3 length: 19 amino acids. CDR3 residues: CASSGKPGLAGGLSNEQFF. CDR3 DNA sequence: TGCGCCAGCAGCGGAAAACCGGGACTAGCGGGAGGGTTGAGCAATGAGCAGTTCTTC.

This clone was picked up a small number of times. The chain recombines TRBV28 with TRBJ1-2, with TRBD1 matching over 11 bases. This CDR3 comprises 15 residues. CDR1 and CDR2 from the germline V gene are MDHEN and SYDVKM. The CDR3 region has the DNA TGTGCTACCGACTCCGGCCGGACAGGGGGCTTTGGCTACACCTTC. It is translated as CATDSGRTGGFGYTF.

V usage is TRBV9 and J usage is TRBJ2-2, with 10 bases matching TRBD2. CDR1 and CDR2 (germline): SGDLS, YYNGEE. The CDR3 totals 16 residues. The trim removed 2 bases at V and 7 bases at J, leaving 8 bases unmatched. CDR3 sequence (DNA): TGTGCCAGCAGCGTTCGGACTAGCGGCCTAAGCGGGGAGCTGTTTTTT. Protein sequence: CASSVRTSGLSGELFF.

This chain links TRBV4-2 with TRBJ2-2; 7 positions agree with TRBD1. Per the germline V gene, CDR1 is LGHNA and CDR2 is YNFKEQ. V lost 3 bases, J lost 5 bases, and 6 bases stayed unmatched. CDR3 length: 15 residues. The CDR3 region is CASSHPGQSTGELFF. CDR3 sequence (DNA): TGTGCCAGCAGCCATCCGGGACAGTCTACCGGGGAGCTGTTTTTT.

The chain carries TRBV7-9 and TRBJ2-2; 7 bases are shared with TRBD2. CDR3 size: 16 residues. Germline values: CDR1 SEHNR, CDR2 FQNEAQ (reference sequence). V dropped 11 bases and J dropped 0; count of bases not matched to a gene: 12. The CDR3 loop is CALGVGAGANTGELFF. The CDR3 region has the DNA TGTGCCCTAGGCGTAGGGGCGGGAGCGAACACCGGGGAGCTGTTTTTT.

This clone was counted a single time. Different DNA sequences within this sample yield the same CDR3. The chain recombines TRBV18 with TRBJ2-7, with a weak D call TRBD1 (6 bases). This CDR3 is built from 14 residues. CDR1 KGHSH and CDR2 LQKENI come from the germline V gene. With 3 bases removed from V and 4 bases from J, the gap between germline ends came to 13 bases. CDR3 loop: CASSPRQGLYEQYF. Here the CDR3 DNA reads TGTGCCAGCTCACCGAGGCAGGGGCTATACGAGCAGTACTTC. The full variable domain, completed using reference TRBV18 and TRBJ2-7, is NAGVMQNPRHLVRRRGQEARLRCSPMKGHSHVYWYRQLPEEGLKFMVYLQKENIIDESGMPKERFSAEFPKEGPSILRIQQVVRGDSAAYFCASSPRQGLYEQYFGPGTRLTVT.

The chain recombines TRBV6-5 with TRBJ1-1; 9 bases line up with TRBD1. Looked up from germline, CDR1 is MNHEY and CDR2 is SVGAGI. V lost 2 bases and J lost 5; bases outside the gene matches: 6. This CDR3 region has 15 residues. This CDR3 is CASSYPQTGGTEAFF. CDR3 DNA: TGTGCCAGCAGTTACCCACAGACAGGGGGGACTGAAGCTTTCTTT.

The chain has TRBV5-1 and TRBJ1-1; D is perhaps TRBD1 (5 bases). The germline V gene has CDR1 SGHRS and CDR2 YFSETQ. The V gene lost 3 bases and the J gene lost 0 bases, with 9 bases spanning the gap. The CDR3 contains 14 residues. The CDR3 loop is CASSSQTVNTEAFF. The CDR3 DNA sequence: TGCGCCAGCAGCTCCCAGACAGTGAACACTGAAGCTTTCTTT.

About this clone itself: The sample carries other DNA sequences with the same CDR3. The genes are TRBV6-1 and TRBJ1-5, with TRBD1 identical over 7 bases. V gave up 4 bases and J gave up 7 bases; unmatched junction bases: 4. This CDR3 spans 13 amino acids. The germline V gene encodes CDR1 MNHNS and CDR2 SASEGT. CDR3 amino acids: CASSARGNQPQHF. The CDR3 bases are TGTGCCAGCAGTGCCAGGGGGAACCAGCCCCAGCATTTT.

The V call is TRBV2, the J call TRBJ2-5; D gene uncertain. From germline, CDR1 is SNHLY and CDR2 FYNNEI. V shed 9 bases and J shed 5 bases, with 7 bases lying between them. The CDR3 consists of 10 residues. The CDR3: CARQSETQYF. CDR3 DNA: TGTGCCAGACAGAGTGAGACCCAGTACTTC.

V usage is TRBV5-5 and J usage is TRBJ1-4; 10 nucleotides match TRBD1. The CDR3 spans 13 residues. Losses at the gene ends were 7 bases for V and 7 bases for J; bases not matched to a gene: 4. Per the germline V gene, CDR1 is SGHKS and CDR2 is YYEKEE (reference sequence). In nucleotides, the CDR3 is TGTGCCAGCGGGGACAGGGGAGGTGAAAAACTGTTTTTT. It is translated as CASGDRGGEKLFF.

This clone appeared a few times. V usage is TRBV28 and J usage is TRBJ1-2; 9 positions agree with TRBD1. The germline gives CDR1 MDHEN, CDR2 SYDVKM. Trimming removed 2 bases from V and 8 bases from J; junction bases left unmatched: 6. CDR3 size: 14 residues. For the CDR3, the DNA is TGTGCCAGCAGTTTAGGGGGACAGGGCTACGGCTACACCTTC. Protein sequence: CASSLGGQGYGYTF.

This clone was observed a few times. V usage is TRBV4-3 and J usage is TRBJ1-4; unclear D gene. V lost 3 bases to trimming and J lost 4 bases, with 9 bases between them. From germline, CDR1 is LGHNA and CDR2 YSLEER. The CDR3 has 14 amino acids. The CDR3 region is CASSQALINEKLFF. DNA for the CDR3: TGCGCCAGCAGCCAGGCACTGATTAATGAAAAACTGTTTTTT.

V is TRBV5-6 and J is TRBJ2-3; D is unresolved. The germline V gene encodes CDR1 SGHDT and CDR2 YYEEEE. Trimming removed 7 bases at V and 2 bases at J, with 20 bases between. The CDR3 covers 16 residues. DNA of the CDR3: TGTGCCAGCCATAACCGAATCGACTGGACCACAGATACGCAGTATTTT. This gives the protein CASHNRIDWTTDTQYF.

CDR3 sequence reads: CASSLRGQLTTTTYEQYF. The DNA for the CDR3 is TGCGCCAGCAGCTTACGTGGACAGCTAACTACAACCACCTACGAGCAGTACTTC. The chain uses TRBV5-1 and TRBJ2-7; weak D call: TRBD1 (6 bases). Trimming shortened V by 2 bases and J by 2 bases, and 23 bases separated the two germline ends. This CDR3 is built from 18 residues. Germline loops: CDR1 SGHRS, CDR2 YFSETQ. The entire variable domain, with the rest obtained from reference TRBV5-1 and TRBJ2-7, is as follows: KAGVTQTPRYLIKTRGQQVTLSCSPISGHRSVSWYQQTPGQGLQFLFEYFSETQRNKGNFPGRFSGRQFSNSRSEMNVSTLELGDSALYLCASSLRGQLTTTTYEQYFGPGTRLTVT.

This chain links TRBV7-9 with TRBJ2-1; unclear D gene. Germline CDR1 and CDR2: SEHNR and FQNEAQ (reference sequence). The ends were cut back, 1 base at V and 9 bases at J, with 10 bases in the middle. The CDR3 loop spans 13 amino acids. The CDR3 DNA follows: TGTGCCAGCAGCTTAGACCTAACTACTGAGCAGTTCTTC. It encodes CASSLDLTTEQFF.

The chain is built from TRBV14 and TRBJ2-5; tentatively, D is TRBD1 (5 bases). The CDR3 loop spans 15 amino acids. CDR1 is SGHDN and CDR2 is FVKESK in the germline V gene. Between the trimmed V and J ends, which lost 0 bases and 1 base, there was a span of 9 bases. The CDR3 is CASSQDGRGQETQYF. As DNA, the CDR3 is TGTGCCAGCAGCCAAGACGGAAGGGGCCAAGAGACCCAGTACTTC.

The V call is TRBV19, the J call TRBJ2-1; the match to TRBD1 covers 10 bases. V lost 7 bases, J lost 5 bases, and 8 bases stayed unmatched. The germline V gene has CDR1 LNHDA and CDR2 SQIVND (reference sequence). The CDR3 consists of 15 residues. DNA of the CDR3: TGTGCCAGTACCCCGACAGGGGGCTTTCACAATGAGCAGTTCTTC. Encoded protein: CASTPTGGFHNEQFF.

This clone was seen more than once but under ten times. The genes are TRBV20-1 and TRBJ1-1; D ambiguous. CDR1 is DFQATT, CDR2 SNEGSKA, per germline (reference sequence). Between the trimmed V and J ends, which lost 3 bases and 7 bases, there was a span of 9 bases. CDR3 length equals 11 residues. The CDR3 sequence is CSASFQNEAFF. The DNA of the CDR3 is TGCAGTGCTAGTTTCCAGAATGAAGCTTTCTTT.

This clone was seen once. This rearrangement joins TRBV29-1 to TRBJ2-7; 7 nucleotides match TRBD1. Germline V gives CDR1 SQVTM, CDR2 ANQGSEA. The CDR3 length is 16 residues. Trimming cost V 4 bases and J 2 bases; bases outside gene matches: 14. CDR3 loop: CSVAPPLGTEPYEQYF. CDR3 bases: TGCAGCGTTGCCCCCCCCCTTGGGACAGAGCCCTACGAGCAGTACTTC.

The chain employs TRBV28 and TRBJ1-5; weak D call: TRBD1 (5 bases). CDR1 and CDR2 from the germline V gene are MDHEN and SYDVKM. V shed 2 bases and J shed 7 bases, with 18 bases lying between them. The CDR3 extends over 16 amino acids. CDR3 bases: TGTGCCAGCAGTTTACCCGGGACGCAAGAGGACCAGCCCCAGCATTTT. The encoded protein is CASSLPGTQEDQPQHF.